This is a list of T cell receptor beta chains from one sample in a study of blood T cells in healthy people across ages. TCRdb re-derived calls from the 5' RACE reads in MiXCR, one entry per CDR3 protein. This repertoire shows under 2,000,000 distinct CDR3 sequences, about 49% found once; its top ten account for approximately 2%. The sample was blood. These receptors all come from a woman aged 40 to 55 in good health. Each CDR3 is given with its conserved first and last residue. Fields, in order: V gene, J gene, clone size, D gene, CDR3 DNA, CDR3 protein. The D gene is left open where the match is weak. Only part of the rows carry a size: once, few, many, or a class if the clone is expanded.

v_call: TRBV15
j_call: TRBJ2-1
clone_size: -
d_call: TRBD2
cdr3_nt: TGTGCCACCAGCAGAGAGAGTGCGCGGGGGGGCAGGGACAATGAGCAGTTCTTC
cdr3_aa: CATSRESARGGRDNEQFF

v_call: TRBV7-2
j_call: TRBJ2-3
clone_size: -
d_call: -
cdr3_nt: TGTGCCAGCAGCTCCATGGGGGGGGCGGCTAGCCTCACGCAGTATTTT
cdr3_aa: CASSSMGGAASLTQYF

v_call: TRBV28
j_call: TRBJ2-3
clone_size: -
d_call: TRBD2
cdr3_nt: TGTGCCAGCAGTTTACGAGCGGGGGCAGGCTTTCGCACAGATACGCAGTATTTT
cdr3_aa: CASSLRAGAGFRTDTQYF

v_call: TRBV28
j_call: TRBJ1-2
clone_size: -
d_call: -
cdr3_nt: TGTGCCAGCATGTCGGGTAACTATGGCTACACCTTC
cdr3_aa: CASMSGNYGYTF

v_call: TRBV5-1
j_call: TRBJ1-5
clone_size: -
d_call: TRBD1
cdr3_nt: TGCGCCAGCAGCATTGGACAGGGAGGGCATCAGCCCCAGCATTTT
cdr3_aa: CASSIGQGGHQPQHF

v_call: TRBV6-1
j_call: TRBJ2-1
clone_size: -
d_call: -
cdr3_nt: TGTGCCAGCAGTGGGGGTATAACCTCGGATGAGCAGTTCTTC
cdr3_aa: CASSGGITSDEQFF

v_call: TRBV20-1
j_call: TRBJ2-5
clone_size: few
d_call: -
cdr3_nt: TGCAGTGCACAGGGATCTCCGCCAAGGGAGACCCAGTACTTC
cdr3_aa: CSAQGSPPRETQYF

v_call: TRBV6-6
j_call: TRBJ2-7
clone_size: -
d_call: -
cdr3_nt: TGTGCCAGCAGTTACTCGGAAGGGGGCTACGAGCAGTACTTC
cdr3_aa: CASSYSEGGYEQYF

v_call: TRBV27
j_call: TRBJ2-1
clone_size: -
d_call: -
cdr3_nt: TGTGCCAGCAGTGGAGGCCAGTGGACGGATGAGCAGTTCTTC
cdr3_aa: CASSGGQWTDEQFF

v_call: TRBV9
j_call: TRBJ1-4
clone_size: -
d_call: TRBD1
cdr3_nt: TGTGCCAGCAGCGTAGGTCTGTGGACAGGAGCGAGCGAAAAACTGTTTTTT
cdr3_aa: CASSVGLWTGASEKLFF

v_call: TRBV11-2
j_call: TRBJ2-1
clone_size: many
d_call: TRBD2
cdr3_nt: TGTGCCAGCAGCTTAGCAGCGGGGGGGCGGAATGAGCAGTTCTTC
cdr3_aa: CASSLAAGGRNEQFF

v_call: TRBV5-4
j_call: TRBJ2-5
clone_size: -
d_call: TRBD1
cdr3_nt: TGTGCCAGCAGCCAAAGGGACAGGGAGACCCAAGAGACCCAGTACTTC
cdr3_aa: CASSQRDRETQETQYF

v_call: TRBV6-6
j_call: TRBJ1-5
clone_size: -
d_call: -
cdr3_nt: TGTGCCAGCAGTAGGAACGGGGACAATCAGCCCCAGCATTTT
cdr3_aa: CASSRNGDNQPQHF

v_call: TRBV20-1
j_call: TRBJ2-7
clone_size: few
d_call: -
cdr3_nt: TGCAGTGCTAAACACGACACTTACGAGCAGTACTTC
cdr3_aa: CSAKHDTYEQYF

v_call: TRBV20-1
j_call: TRBJ1-5
clone_size: -
d_call: TRBD1
cdr3_nt: TGCAGTGCTAGAGATAGTTGGACAGGGGGAGATAACAATCAGCCCCAGCATTTT
cdr3_aa: CSARDSWTGGDNNQPQHF

v_call: TRBV6-5
j_call: TRBJ2-1
clone_size: -
d_call: TRBD2
cdr3_nt: TGTGCCAGCAGTACGGGACTAGCGGGGTACAATGAGCAGTTCTTC
cdr3_aa: CASSTGLAGYNEQFF

v_call: TRBV16
j_call: TRBJ1-6
clone_size: few
d_call: -
cdr3_nt: TGTGCCAGCAGCCAATCACGGACAGCGCAGGCCCTCCACTTT
cdr3_aa: CASSQSRTAQALHF

v_call: TRBV2
j_call: TRBJ2-1
clone_size: -
d_call: -
cdr3_nt: TGTGCCAGCTCCGGGGCCCCGCCCCATGAGCAGTTCTTC
cdr3_aa: CASSGAPPHEQFF

v_call: TRBV28
j_call: TRBJ2-7
clone_size: few
d_call: -
cdr3_nt: TGTGCCAGCATAAGGGGCTACGAGCAGTACTTC
cdr3_aa: CASIRGYEQYF

v_call: TRBV4-3
j_call: TRBJ2-1
clone_size: -
d_call: TRBD2
cdr3_nt: TGCGCCAGCCGAATGACTAGCGGGGGGGCCTTTGGTTCTGGTGAGCAGTTCTTC
cdr3_aa: CASRMTSGGAFGSGEQFF

v_call: TRBV4-2
j_call: TRBJ2-7
clone_size: few
d_call: TRBD1
cdr3_nt: TGTGCCAGCAGCCGGATGGGACAGCTGTACGAGCAGTACTTC
cdr3_aa: CASSRMGQLYEQYF

v_call: TRBV20-1
j_call: TRBJ2-3
clone_size: -
d_call: -
cdr3_nt: TGCAGTGCTAGAGATCTGTATAATGGCCGGGGTCGCACAGATACGCAGTATTTT
cdr3_aa: CSARDLYNGRGRTDTQYF

v_call: TRBV12-3/TRBV12-4
j_call: TRBJ2-5
clone_size: -
d_call: -
cdr3_nt: TGTGCCAGCAGTCGTGGAGTAACGGGGGCAGGGGGAGAGACCCAGTACTTC
cdr3_aa: CASSRGVTGAGGETQYF

v_call: TRBV10-3
j_call: TRBJ2-5
clone_size: few
d_call: TRBD1
cdr3_nt: TGTGCCATCAGTGGCGGACAGGGGGTTTTTATGGAGACCCAGTACTTC
cdr3_aa: CAISGGQGVFMETQYF

v_call: TRBV6-1
j_call: TRBJ1-2
clone_size: -
d_call: -
cdr3_nt: TGTGCCAGCAGCGCAACACCCTTTCCAGGAGGCTATGGCTACACCTTC
cdr3_aa: CASSATPFPGGYGYTF

v_call: TRBV5-6
j_call: TRBJ2-7
clone_size: few
d_call: -
cdr3_nt: TGTGCCAGCAGCACCCGGGACAACGCCGAGCAGTACTTC
cdr3_aa: CASSTRDNAEQYF

v_call: TRBV15
j_call: TRBJ2-5
clone_size: few
d_call: -
cdr3_nt: TGTGCCACCAGCAGAGATAGGGTAACCCAAGAGACCCAGTACTTC
cdr3_aa: CATSRDRVTQETQYF

v_call: TRBV10-1
j_call: TRBJ1-5
clone_size: -
d_call: -
cdr3_nt: TGCGCCAGCAGTGAGAACATCGGGGGCAATCAGCCCCAGCATTTT
cdr3_aa: CASSENIGGNQPQHF

v_call: TRBV6-1
j_call: TRBJ2-7
clone_size: -
d_call: -
cdr3_nt: TGTGCCAGTCGCATCCGCGAGCAGTACTTC
cdr3_aa: CASRIREQYF

v_call: TRBV9
j_call: TRBJ2-3
clone_size: -
d_call: -
cdr3_nt: TGTGCCAGCAGTAAGTCAGGGGCCCCCACAGATACGCAGTATTTT
cdr3_aa: CASSKSGAPTDTQYF

v_call: TRBV28
j_call: TRBJ1-2
clone_size: -
d_call: -
cdr3_nt: TGTGCCAGCAGCCCCTCCCCGGGGAACTATGGCTACACCTTC
cdr3_aa: CASSPSPGNYGYTF

v_call: TRBV5-1
j_call: TRBJ1-2
clone_size: -
d_call: -
cdr3_nt: TGTGCCAGCAGCTTAGCAGGGGAGTATGGCTACACCTTC
cdr3_aa: CASSLAGEYGYTF

v_call: TRBV15
j_call: TRBJ2-3
clone_size: -
d_call: -
cdr3_nt: TGTGCCACCGGCAGAGATCAGTCACCTAGCACAGATACGCAGTATTTT
cdr3_aa: CATGRDQSPSTDTQYF

v_call: TRBV4-1
j_call: TRBJ2-5
clone_size: many
d_call: -
cdr3_nt: TGCGCCAGCAGCCCCTTTGAGGGAGGTGTTGAGACCCAGTACTTC
cdr3_aa: CASSPFEGGVETQYF

v_call: TRBV4-3
j_call: TRBJ2-7
clone_size: -
d_call: -
cdr3_nt: TGCGCCAGCAGCCGACAGACGGACTACAATGAGCAGTACTTC
cdr3_aa: CASSRQTDYNEQYF

v_call: TRBV20-1
j_call: TRBJ2-4
clone_size: -
d_call: -
cdr3_nt: TGCAGTGCTAGGAAATCAGGACTCCCTAATCAGATTCAGTACTTC
cdr3_aa: CSARKSGLPNQIQYF

v_call: TRBV28
j_call: TRBJ2-7
clone_size: -
d_call: -
cdr3_nt: TGTGCCAGCAGTTCTACCCTTGGGGACCTCTCCTACGAGCAGTACTTC
cdr3_aa: CASSSTLGDLSYEQYF

v_call: TRBV7-8
j_call: TRBJ2-5
clone_size: once
d_call: -
cdr3_nt: TGTGCCAGCAGCTTAAACCTCGGAAACAATGAGCAGTACTTC
cdr3_aa: CASSLNLGNNEQYF

v_call: TRBV7-2
j_call: TRBJ1-5
clone_size: few
d_call: TRBD1
cdr3_nt: TGTGCCAGCAGCTTAAACAGGGGGTTCAGTCAGCCCCAGCATTTT
cdr3_aa: CASSLNRGFSQPQHF

v_call: TRBV5-1
j_call: TRBJ2-1
clone_size: few
d_call: TRBD1
cdr3_nt: TGCGCCAGCAGTCAGTCGACAGGGGCGAACTACAATGAGCAGTTCTTC
cdr3_aa: CASSQSTGANYNEQFF

v_call: TRBV27
j_call: TRBJ1-1
clone_size: once
d_call: -
cdr3_nt: TGTGCCAGCAGTTTTGGGACACAAGCTTTCTTT
cdr3_aa: CASSFGTQAFF

v_call: TRBV3-1
j_call: TRBJ2-5
clone_size: -
d_call: -
cdr3_nt: TGTGCCAGCAGCTTGTCGACGGGGCTGGGGAATGAGCAGTACTTC
cdr3_aa: CASSLSTGLGNEQYF

v_call: TRBV4-1
j_call: TRBJ2-5
clone_size: -
d_call: -
cdr3_nt: TGCGCCAGCAGCCAAGATAAGGGGGGGCTCTCTAGGGTGGAGACCCAGTACTTC
cdr3_aa: CASSQDKGGLSRVETQYF

v_call: TRBV7-8
j_call: TRBJ1-6
clone_size: once
d_call: -
cdr3_nt: TGTGCCAGCAGCCGCGGGACAAACAATAATTCACCCCTCCACTTT
cdr3_aa: CASSRGTNNNSPLHF